The rows below give T cell receptor beta chains drawn from one sample of a study of T cells in Graves' hyperthyroidism and ophthalmopathy. TCRdb passed the multiplex PCR reads through MiXCR, listing each CDR3 protein once. The profile shows 300,000 to 450,000 distinct CDR3 sequences, 14% of them singletons. The sequencing sample was made of blood. The receptor set was obtained from a woman in her sixties with Graves' hyperthyroidism. Both conserved end residues are part of each CDR3. The order of the fields is J gene, V gene, clone size, D gene, CDR3 protein, CDR3 DNA. D genes are given only for firm matches. Size tells how often a clone was seen (once, few, many) or the class of an expanded clone, and some rows leave it out.

J gene: TRBJ2-3
V gene: TRBV20-1
clone size: many
D gene: -
CDR3 protein: CSARETGFADTQYF
CDR3 DNA: TGCAGTGCTAGAGAAACAGGGTTTGCAGATACGCAGTATTTT

J gene: TRBJ1-1
V gene: TRBV7-9
clone size: -
D gene: -
CDR3 protein: CASSLDRRLMNTEAFF
CDR3 DNA: TGTGCCAGCAGCTTAGATCGGCGGCTCATGAACACTGAAGCTTTCTTT

J gene: TRBJ2-3
V gene: TRBV19
clone size: -
D gene: TRBD2
CDR3 protein: CASTQGLAPGDTQYF
CDR3 DNA: TGTGCCAGTACCCAGGGACTAGCGCCGGGTGATACGCAGTATTTT

J gene: TRBJ2-5
V gene: TRBV30
clone size: -
D gene: TRBD1
CDR3 protein: CAWNLRDRATPQETQYF
CDR3 DNA: TGTGCCTGGAACCTCCGGGACAGGGCGACCCCTCAAGAGACCCAGTACTTC

J gene: TRBJ2-1
V gene: TRBV29-1
clone size: -
D gene: TRBD2
CDR3 protein: CSVEKTSGKYNEQFF
CDR3 DNA: TGCAGCGTTGAAAAGACTAGCGGGAAGTACAATGAGCAGTTCTTC

J gene: TRBJ2-3
V gene: TRBV20-1
clone size: many
D gene: -
CDR3 protein: CSASLAASLYDTQYF
CDR3 DNA: TGCAGTGCTAGTCTGGCGGCTAGCTTGTATGATACGCAGTATTTT

J gene: TRBJ1-5
V gene: TRBV7-8
clone size: -
D gene: -
CDR3 protein: CASNSHSNQPRHF
CDR3 DNA: TGTGCCAGCAACTCTCATAGCAATCAGCCCCGGCATTTT

J gene: TRBJ1-2
V gene: TRBV5-4
clone size: few
D gene: -
CDR3 protein: CASSLGSTDGYTF
CDR3 DNA: TGTGCCAGCAGCTTGGGGTCAACGGATGGCTACACCTTC

J gene: TRBJ1-2
V gene: TRBV18
clone size: few
D gene: -
CDR3 protein: CASSPPGGLPLPTF
CDR3 DNA: TGTGCCAGCTCACCACCCGGGGGGCTTCCGCTTCCCACCTTC

J gene: TRBJ2-7
V gene: TRBV11-2
clone size: many
D gene: TRBD1
CDR3 protein: CASSSIGSSRGLSGYEQYF
CDR3 DNA: TGTGCCAGCAGCTCGATAGGTTCGTCCAGGGGGCTGTCCGGCTACGAGCAGTACTTC

J gene: TRBJ1-5
V gene: TRBV2
clone size: many
D gene: -
CDR3 protein: CATMDRENQPQHF
CDR3 DNA: TGTGCCACCATGGACAGAGAGAATCAGCCCCAGCATTTT